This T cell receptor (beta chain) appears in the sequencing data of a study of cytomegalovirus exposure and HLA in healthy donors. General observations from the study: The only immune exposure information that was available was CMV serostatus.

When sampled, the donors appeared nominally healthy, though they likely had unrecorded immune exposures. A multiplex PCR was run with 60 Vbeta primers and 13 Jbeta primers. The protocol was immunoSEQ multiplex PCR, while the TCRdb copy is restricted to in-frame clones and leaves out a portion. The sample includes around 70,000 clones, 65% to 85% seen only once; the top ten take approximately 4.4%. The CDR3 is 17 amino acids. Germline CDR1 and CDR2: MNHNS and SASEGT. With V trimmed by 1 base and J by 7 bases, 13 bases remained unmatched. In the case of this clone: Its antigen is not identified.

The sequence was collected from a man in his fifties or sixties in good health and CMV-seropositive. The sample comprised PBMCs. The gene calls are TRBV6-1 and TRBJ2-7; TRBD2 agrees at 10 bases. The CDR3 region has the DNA TGTGCCAGCAGTGAAGTGTCTAGCGGGAGTAGTAGGCTGGAGCAGTACTTC. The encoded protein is CASSEVSSGSSRLEQYF.